A single sample gave rise to the 19 T cell receptor beta chains below, sequenced in a study of blood T cell repertoires in COVID-19. Data came from immunoSEQ multiplex PCR; TCRdb stores just in-frame clones and leaves some out. Found here are over 250,000 clones, around 87% of them singletons; the top ten hold 2.3%. Material: peripheral blood. These TCRs come from a woman in her fifties or sixties with acute or convalescent COVID-19.

The rearrangement joins TRBV29-1 to TRBJ2-3; TRBD2 matches 11 bases. Germline V CDR1 and CDR2: SQVTM, ANQGSEA. The CDR3 length is 17 residues. Germline trimming cut 3 bases from V and 0 bases from J; bases unmatched to any gene: 8. The CDR3 loop is CSVEGLAGGASTDTQYF. CDR3 DNA sequence: TGCAGCGTTGAGGGGCTAGCGGGAGGCGCTAGCACAGATACGCAGTATTTT.

This clone was counted only a few times. This rearrangement joins TRBV5-1 to TRBJ2-1; D remains ambiguous. The CDR3 length is 12 residues. V lost 2 bases, J lost 13 bases, and 13 bases lay in between. The germline CDR1 and CDR2 sequences are SGHRS and YFSETQ. The CDR3: CASSLRVEPQFF. The CDR3 DNA sequence: TGCGCCAGCAGCTTACGAGTAGAGCCCCAGTTCTTC.

This sequence joins TRBV6-2 or TRBV6-3 and TRBJ2-1; TRBD2 matches at 8 bases. Germline V lookup: CDR1 MNHEY, CDR2 SVGEGT. V shed 7 bases and J 7 bases; nucleotides not matched to a gene: 12. The CDR3 has 15 amino acids. CDR3 nucleotide sequence: TGTGCCAGCAACCCGGGACTAGTATTTTATAATGAGCAGTTCTTC. Protein sequence: CASNPGLVFYNEQFF.

The chain is built from TRBV2 and TRBJ1-2; D not resolved. Germline-derived CDR1 and CDR2 are SNHLY and FYNNEI. The CDR3 has 12 amino acids. The germline V and J ends were trimmed by 3 bases and 5 bases, with 7 bases remaining between them. The CDR3 nucleotides read TGTGCCAGCAGTGAGGCCGATTATGGCTACACCTTC. Translated, it gives CASSEADYGYTF.

The gene calls are TRBV7-9 and TRBJ2-2; 8 bases are shared with TRBD1. The junction had 2 bases not matched to a gene; V was cut back by 5 bases and J by 3 bases. The CDR3 has 14 amino acids. CDR1 and CDR2 from the germline V gene are SEHNR and FQNEAQ (reference sequence). This CDR3 is CASSLTGDTGELFF. CDR3 nucleotide sequence: TGTGCCAGCAGCCTGACAGGGGACACCGGGGAGCTGTTTTTT. Variable domain in full (rest from reference TRBV7-9 and TRBJ2-2): DTGVSQNPRHKITKRGQNVTFRCDPISEHNRLYWYRQTLGQGPEFLTYFQNEAQLEKSRLLSDRFSAERPKGSFSTLEIQRTEQGDSAMYLCASSLTGDTGELFFGEGSRLTVL.

The V and J genes are TRBV10-3 and TRBJ2-7; tentatively, D is TRBD1 (5 bases). This CDR3 has 14 residues. Trimming removed 4 bases at V and 4 bases at J, with 14 bases between. The V gene's germline CDR1 is ENHRY and CDR2 SYGVKD. This CDR3 reads CAISVVVTEYEQYF. CDR3 nucleotide sequence: TGTGCCATCAGTGTAGTAGTGACAGAGTACGAGCAGTACTTC.

The sample holds one count of this clone. The V and J genes are TRBV28 and TRBJ2-7, with TRBD1 matching over 11 bases. Germline CDR1 MDHEN, CDR2 SYDVKM. This CDR3 has 14 residues. V was clipped by 3 bases and J by 6 bases; unmatched bases: 4. The CDR3, as DNA: TGTGCCAGCAGTTTGGGACAGGGGGTAGTCGAGCAGTACTTC. Protein product: CASSLGQGVVEQYF.

The chain carries TRBV9 and TRBJ2-4; a weak D match, TRBD2 (6 bases). Trimming shortened V by 3 bases and J by 0 bases, and 7 bases separated the two germline ends. This CDR3 contains 14 residues. CDR1 is SGDLS and CDR2 is YYNGEE in the germline V gene. CDR3 in DNA: TGTGCCAGCAGCGCGGGACTAGCCAAAAACATTCAGTACTTC. Its translation: CASSAGLAKNIQYF.

The chain joins TRBV9 to TRBJ2-4; 7 bases are shared with TRBD1. The germline gives CDR1 SGDLS, CDR2 YYNGEE. This CDR3 has 14 amino acids. With 0 bases clipped from V and 9 bases from J, the junction kept 6 bases outside the gene matches. The CDR3 sequence: CASSVGSGGGIQYF. The CDR3 DNA reads as TGTGCCAGCAGCGTAGGATCAGGGGGTGGCATTCAGTACTTC.

The CDR3 bases are TGCAGCCTGGATGCAGCGGGAGGCACAGATACGCAGTATTTT. Translating gives CSLDAAGGTDTQYF. This rearrangement joins TRBV29-1 to TRBJ2-3; 8 nucleotides agree with TRBD2. V was pared by 8 bases and J by 1 base, with 8 bases of the junction left unmatched. Germline V gene lookup returns CDR1 SQVTM and CDR2 ANQGSEA. The CDR3 has 14 amino acids.

About this clone: Sequence at one end of the junction differs from germline and may be a read error. The CDR3 bases are TGTGCCAGCCGCTTCGTGGCTAGCGGGAGATATGAGCAGTTCTTC. This encodes CASRFVASGRYEQFF. The chain links TRBV7-2 to TRBJ2-1; 10 bases are shared with TRBD2. Germline CDR1 SGHTA, CDR2 FQGNSA. The CDR3 has 15 amino acids.

The chain recombines TRBV2 with TRBJ1-4; no clear D. There are 15 residues in the CDR3. V was trimmed by 4 bases and J by 8 bases, leaving 17 bases between them. Germline V gene sequence: CDR1 SNHLY, CDR2 FYNNEI. CDR3 sequence (DNA): TGTGCCAGCAGTGGGGTACTGGGCGTGAGAGAAAAACTGTTTTTT. Encoded protein: CASSGVLGVREKLFF.

The chain employs TRBV15 and TRBJ2-7; D might be TRBD1 (6 bases). The CDR3 is 13 residues long. The V gene lost 6 bases and the J gene lost 3 bases, with 12 bases spanning the gap. The germline CDR1 and CDR2 sequences are LNHNV and YYDKDF (reference sequence). The CDR3 DNA sequence: TGTGCCACCAGGGCACAGGGTAGCTACGAGCAGTACTTC. This translates into CATRAQGSYEQYF.

The V and J genes are TRBV27 and TRBJ2-3; weak D call: TRBD1 (6 bases). V shed 4 bases and J shed 0 bases, with 14 bases lying between them. CDR3 length equals 16 residues. Germline V gene data show CDR1 as MNHEY and CDR2 as SMNVEV (reference sequence). The CDR3 DNA sequence: TGTGCCAGCAGTTCCGCGGACAGATACAGCACAGATACGCAGTATTTT. It specifies CASSSADRYSTDTQYF.

This clone was seen once. J is TRBJ2-1 and V is TRBV21-1; TRBD2 reflects the table's D call only, with no check against the DNA. TRBV21-1 is flagged as a pseudogene. This CDR3 contains 16 residues. This CDR3 reads CASSFTGREAHNEQFF. Here the CDR3 DNA reads TGTGCCAGCAGCTTTACCGGAAGGGAGGCCCACAATGAGCAGTTCTTC.

The rearrangement links TRBV10-3 to TRBJ2-7; D not resolved. The ends were cut back, 3 bases at V and 7 bases at J, with 10 bases in the middle. The germline gives CDR1 ENHRY, CDR2 SYGVKD. The CDR3 has 12 amino acids. Written as DNA, the CDR3 is TGTGCCATCAGTGACGCTGGGCGAGAGCAGTACTTC. Its protein product is CAISDAGREQYF.

The chain joins TRBV6-5 to TRBJ2-5; tentatively, D is TRBD1 (6 bases). Germline V CDR1 and CDR2: MNHEY, SVGAGI. The length of the CDR3 is 15 residues. The V end was cut by 0 bases, the J end by 5 bases, with 13 bases between. CDR3 in DNA: TGTGCCAGCAGTTACTCGAGTGCAGGGGATGAGACCCAGTACTTC. Encoded protein: CASSYSSAGDETQYF.

Here the CDR3 DNA reads TGTGCCAGCAGTCCGGTAGGGGGTTTTTACGAGCAGTACTTC. Protein: CASSPVGGFYEQYF. The V and J genes are TRBV28 and TRBJ2-7; D possibly corresponds to TRBD1 (6 bases). Trimming took off 5 bases at V and 4 bases at J, with 15 bases between the two ends. The CDR3 has 14 amino acids. Germline V gene lookup returns CDR1 MDHEN and CDR2 SYDVKM.

This clone showed up just a few times. This chain joins TRBV18 and TRBJ2-7; 9 bases align to TRBD1. The CDR3 has 15 residues. Trimming at V came to 4 bases and at J to 1 base, leaving 5 bases not matched to a gene. Germline lookup yields CDR1 KGHSH and CDR2 LQKENI. The CDR3, as DNA: TGTGCCAGCTCACGAGAAGGACAGGGGTCCTACGAGCAGTACTTC. It codes for CASSREGQGSYEQYF.